A single sample gave rise to the 32 T cell receptor beta chains below, sequenced in a study of OX40 agonist ivuxolimab in advanced cancers. The table came from immunoSEQ multiplex PCR; TCRdb's copy has only in-frame clones and leaves some out. The sample consists of about 41,000 clones, 70% to 90% of them appearing once. The sequences come from CD4+ or CD8+ T cells sorted from blood, collected in a trial of the OX40 agonist ivuxolimab. The receptors come from an adult with an advanced solid tumor such as melanoma, head and neck, liver or kidney cancer.

The count of this clone is one. The chain uses TRBV11-3 and TRBJ2-2; D call uncertain. This CDR3 spans 13 amino acids. V dropped 0 bases and J dropped 7 bases, with 6 bases sitting between them. CDR1 SGHNT and CDR2 YENEEA come from the germline V gene. The CDR3, as DNA: TGTGCCAGCAGCTTAGACCAAATCGGGGAGCTGTTTTTT. The encoded protein is CASSLDQIGELFF.

The rearrangement joins TRBV11-3 to TRBJ1-1; the D gene is possibly TRBD1 (5 bases). The CDR3 loop spans 14 amino acids. The germline CDR1 and CDR2 sequences are SGHNT and YENEEA. V lost 5 bases and J lost 1, with 11 bases in between. The CDR3 reads CASSPRQQNTEAFF. DNA of the CDR3: TGTGCCAGCAGCCCTCGACAGCAGAACACTGAAGCTTTCTTT.

The chain is built from TRBV10-3 and TRBJ1-1; D call uncertain. This CDR3 region has 14 residues. V lost 0 bases and J 7 bases, leaving 12 bases between the germline ends. Germline CDR1 ENHRY, CDR2 SYGVKD. The CDR3 sequence is CAISESNAVGEAFF. In DNA form, the CDR3 reads TGTGCCATCAGTGAGTCCAACGCTGTGGGTGAAGCTTTCTTT.

This chain uses TRBV6-5 with TRBJ1-2; D is ambiguous. This CDR3 comprises 13 residues. CDR1 MNHEY and CDR2 SVGAGI come from the germline V gene. Between the trimmed V and J ends, which lost 6 bases and 0 bases, there was a span of 8 bases. The CDR3 nucleotides are TGTGCCAGCAGGTCGACGGCTAACTATGGCTACACCTTC. Translated: CASRSTANYGYTF.

The chain links TRBV25-1 to TRBJ1-4; no clear D. The germline V and J ends were trimmed by 7 bases and 8 bases, with 23 bases remaining between them. The CDR3 covers 16 residues. Germline values: CDR1 MGHDK, CDR2 SYGVNS. CDR3: CASIHRRTVNGEKLFF. Written as DNA, the CDR3 is TGTGCCAGCATTCACCGCCGGACCGTTAACGGGGAAAAACTGTTTTTT.

The J gene is TRBJ2-5, the V gene TRBV30; D is unresolved. Per germline, CDR1 GTSNPN and CDR2 SVGIG (reference sequence). The germline V and J ends were trimmed by 1 base and 7 bases, with 16 bases remaining between them. The CDR3 loop spans 14 amino acids. As DNA, the CDR3 is TGTGCCTGGAGTGGGACCGCTATCGAGGTGACCCAGTACTTC. This gives the protein CAWSGTAIEVTQYF.

V usage is TRBV11-1 and J usage is TRBJ2-7, with a possible D match to TRBD1 (5 bases). V lost 3 bases to trimming and J lost 0 bases, with 21 bases between them. CDR1 and CDR2 (germline): SGHAT, FQDESV (reference sequence). The CDR3 totals 18 residues. CDR3 residues: CASSFAVGQPSGSYEQYF. CDR3 nucleotide sequence: TGTGCCAGCAGCTTTGCCGTTGGACAACCATCGGGCTCCTACGAGCAGTACTTC.

Here the CDR3 reads CATSYIFGTDNEKLFF. CDR3 coding DNA: TGTGCCACTAGCTATATCTTCGGGACAGATAATGAAAAACTGTTTTTT. The chain combines TRBV4-2 with TRBJ1-4; 7 positions agree with TRBD1. V trimming: 10 bases; J trimming: 4 bases; junction bases outside the gene matches: 15. The V gene's germline CDR1 is LGHNA and CDR2 YNFKEQ. The length of the CDR3 is 16 residues.

The CDR3 spells CASSLVPRGYEQYF. DNA of the CDR3: TGTGCCAGCAGCTTAGTCCCCCGGGGGTACGAGCAGTACTTC. This sequence joins TRBV7-6 and TRBJ2-7, with D tentatively TRBD2 (6 bases). The germline V gene has CDR1 SGHVS and CDR2 FNYEAQ. The CDR3 totals 14 residues. Trimming removed 1 base at V and 4 bases at J, with 11 bases between.

J is TRBJ1-2 and V is TRBV5-6; D is ambiguous. Trimming pared 0 bases from V and 3 bases from J, leaving 12 bases between. Germline CDR1 and CDR2: SGHDT and YYEEEE. The CDR3 loop spans 15 amino acids. Written as DNA, the CDR3 is TGTGCCAGCAGCTTGGGAGGGTTGGTCGACTATGGCTACACCTTC. Encoded protein: CASSLGGLVDYGYTF.

This rearrangement joins TRBV6-6 to TRBJ1-4, with 7 nucleotides matching TRBD1. V lost 6 bases, J lost 1 base, and 2 bases stayed unmatched. CDR3 length: 14 amino acids. The germline CDR1 and CDR2 sequences are MNHNY and SVGAGI (reference sequence). Here the CDR3 DNA reads TGTGCCAGCAGCACAGGGGAAACTAATGAAAAACTGTTTTTT. This sequence encodes CASSTGETNEKLFF.

The genes are TRBV10-3 and TRBJ1-5; 8 bases are a match to TRBD1. The germline CDR1 and CDR2 sequences are ENHRY and SYGVKD. With 0 bases clipped from V and 7 bases from J, the junction kept 5 bases outside the gene matches. The length of the CDR3 is 15 residues. CDR3 amino acids: CAISESGQGRQPQHF. In nucleotides, the CDR3 is TGTGCCATCAGTGAGTCCGGACAGGGCCGGCAGCCCCAGCATTTT.

The chain is built from TRBV4-3 and TRBJ2-5, with 11 bases that match TRBD1. V gave up 2 bases and J gave up 5 bases; unmatched junction bases: 10. The CDR3 covers 17 residues. From germline, CDR1 is LGHNA and CDR2 YSLEER. CDR3 sequence (DNA): TGCGCCAGCAGCCAAACTCCGGGACAGGGGGACGGGGAGACCCAGTACTTC. Translated, it gives CASSQTPGQGDGETQYF.

This rearrangement joins TRBV7-9 to TRBJ2-5; D not certain. The CDR3 has 15 amino acids. Trimming took off 2 bases at V and 5 bases at J, with 15 bases between the two ends. Germline V gives CDR1 SEHNR, CDR2 FQNEAQ (reference sequence). In DNA form, the CDR3 reads TGTGCCAGCAGCTTAATAAGGACGGAATCTGAGACCCAGTACTTC. Translated, it gives CASSLIRTESETQYF.

This rearrangement joins TRBV27 to TRBJ2-2, with D perhaps TRBD1 (5 bases). The germline gives CDR1 MNHEY, CDR2 SMNVEV (reference sequence). The length of the CDR3 is 17 residues. V was trimmed by 6 bases and J by 1 base, leaving 18 bases between them. CDR3 region: CASSIDFVTGNTGELFF. In DNA form, the CDR3 reads TGTGCCAGCAGCATCGACTTTGTAACAGGGAACACCGGGGAGCTGTTTTTT.

This sequence joins TRBV19 and TRBJ2-1; TRBD2 is a possible D gene (5 bases). The germline CDR1 and CDR2 sequences are LNHDA and SQIVND (reference sequence). The CDR3 is made up of 15 amino acids. V dropped 2 bases and J dropped 3 bases, with 11 bases sitting between them. The CDR3 nucleotides are TGTGCCAGTAGTATAATAGTAGAGGGCTACAATGAGCAGTTCTTC. As protein: CASSIIVEGYNEQFF.

V and J are TRBV6-5 and TRBJ1-1; a possible D gene is TRBD1 (6 bases). V was clipped by 5 bases and J by 2 bases, with 15 bases between them. The CDR3 is 15 amino acids. Germline V CDR1 and CDR2: MNHEY, SVGAGI. In DNA, the CDR3 is TGTGCCAGCAGTCTGACAGGCCCTGTTAACACTGAAGCTTTCTTT. Translating gives CASSLTGPVNTEAFF.

Concerning this clone: The same CDR3 is also encoded by other DNA sequences in this sample. The chain carries TRBV5-4 and TRBJ1-2; D uncertain. The V gene's germline CDR1 is SGHNT and CDR2 YYREEE (reference sequence). Trimming removed 0 bases from V and 1 base from J, with 4 bases in between. The CDR3 has 13 residues. This CDR3 reads CASSLAGNYGYTF. Written as DNA, the CDR3 is TGTGCCAGCAGCTTGGCCGGTAACTATGGCTACACCTTC.

The chain links TRBV15 to TRBJ1-4, with D possibly being TRBD1 (5 bases). Trimming removed 1 base from V and 4 bases from J, with 10 bases in between. CDR3 length: 15 residues. Germline V gene lookup returns CDR1 LNHNV and CDR2 YYDKDF (reference sequence). The CDR3 protein is CATSRVGGGNEKLFF. DNA of the CDR3: TGTGCCACCAGCAGAGTTGGGGGAGGTAATGAAAAACTGTTTTTT.

The rearrangement joins TRBV6-1 to TRBJ1-5, with 7 bases identical to TRBD1. Germline lookup yields CDR1 MNHNS and CDR2 SASEGT. With 4 bases clipped from V and 0 bases from J, the junction kept 3 bases outside the gene matches. CDR3 size: 15 residues. CDR3 in DNA: TGTGCCAGCAGTGCGGGACAGCCTAGCAATCAGCCCCAGCATTTT. The encoded protein is CASSAGQPSNQPQHF.

The chain joins TRBV4-3 to TRBJ2-3; D not resolved. The germline V gene has CDR1 LGHNA and CDR2 YSLEER. The CDR3 has 16 residues. V was cut by 1 base and J by 0 bases, with 11 bases left in between. The CDR3 spells CASSQGPRSSTDTQYF. The CDR3, as DNA: TGCGCCAGCAGCCAAGGGCCAAGGTCTAGCACAGATACGCAGTATTTT.

The V gene is TRBV6-1, the J gene TRBJ2-7; perhaps D is TRBD1 or TRBD2 (5 bases each). CDR3 length: 14 amino acids. Germline loops: CDR1 MNHNS, CDR2 SASEGT. V gave up 8 bases and J gave up 2 bases, with 16 bases separating them. CDR3 sequence: CASFGADGAYEQYF. The CDR3 bases are TGTGCCAGCTTCGGGGCAGACGGGGCCTACGAGCAGTACTTC.

This chain connects TRBV10-3 to TRBJ2-2; D is perhaps TRBD2 (6 bases). Germline V gene lookup returns CDR1 ENHRY and CDR2 SYGVKD. Trimming removed 6 bases at V and 7 bases at J, with 15 bases between. The CDR3 has 14 amino acids. In DNA form, the CDR3 reads TGTGCCATCAGCCGTGGGACTGCGGGCGGGGAGCTGTTTTTT. This gives the protein CAISRGTAGGELFF.

The rearrangement uses TRBV4-3 and TRBJ1-4, with TRBD1 matching 7 bases. Germline CDR1 is LGHNA and CDR2 is YSLEER. CDR3 length: 16 residues. V lost 1 base and J lost 5; bases outside the gene matches: 7. Here the CDR3 DNA reads TGCGCCAGCAGCCAAGCCCCTGGACAGGAAAATGAAAAACTGTTTTTT. Residues: CASSQAPGQENEKLFF.

This clone appeared once. The chain combines TRBV5-1 with TRBJ2-1, with D unresolved. The CDR3 is 14 amino acids. Per the germline V gene, CDR1 is SGHRS and CDR2 is YFSETQ. The V and J ends lost 1 base and 0 bases respectively, with 5 bases between them. CDR3 sequence reads: CASSLSSSYNEQFF. Written as DNA, the CDR3 is TGCGCCAGCAGCTTGAGTAGCTCCTACAATGAGCAGTTCTTC.

The genes are TRBV7-2 and TRBJ1-1; D gene uncertain. Trimming took off 0 bases at V and 2 bases at J, with 10 bases between the two ends. CDR1 SGHTA and CDR2 FQGNSA come from the germline V gene. The CDR3 runs 15 residues. CDR3 sequence (DNA): TGTGCCAGCAGCTTAGCCGCCCTCCGAAACACTGAAGCTTTCTTT. This encodes CASSLAALRNTEAFF.

Concerning this clone itself: Relative to the germline gene, one junction end is altered; a read error may explain this. This chain uses TRBV5-1 with TRBJ1-2, with 8 bases fitting TRBD1. Per germline, CDR1 SGHRS and CDR2 YFSETQ. The CDR3 runs to 16 residues. The CDR3 DNA follows: TGCGCCAGCAGCCGACGCGGACAGGGTGCCAACTATGACTACACCTTC. Protein product: CASSRRGQGANYDYTF.

The rearrangement uses TRBV7-9 and TRBJ1-4; the D gene is possibly TRBD1 (5 bases). Germline V CDR1 and CDR2: SEHNR, FQNEAQ (reference sequence). This CDR3 is built from 15 residues. The V gene lost 1 base and the J gene lost 16 bases, with 22 bases spanning the gap. CDR3 sequence (DNA): TGTGCCAGCAGCTTAGGAGGACATTCTCCCTCTCAAACGTTTTTT. It translates to CASSLGGHSPSQTFF. Combining the CDR3 with reference TRBV7-9 and TRBJ1-4 gives the whole variable domain DTGVSQNPRHKITKRGQNVTFRCDPISEHNRLYWYRQTLGQGPEFLTYFQNEAQLEKSRLLSDRFSAERPKGSFSTLEIQRTEQGDSAMYLCASSLGGHSPSQTFFGSGTQLSVL.

The rearrangement links TRBV7-9 to TRBJ2-3, with TRBD2 as a possible D gene (5 bases). This CDR3 has 12 residues. V was shortened by 5 bases and J by 8 bases, with 11 bases between the two germline ends. CDR1 and CDR2 from the germline V gene are SEHNR and FQNEAQ (reference sequence). The CDR3 is CASSEGGSTQYF. The CDR3 DNA follows: TGTGCCAGCAGCGAAGGAGGATCTACGCAGTATTTT.

This sequence joins TRBV9 and TRBJ1-6; D may be TRBD1 (6 bases). The CDR3 spans 15 residues. Germline V gene lookup returns CDR1 SGDLS and CDR2 YYNGEE. The germline V and J ends were trimmed by 4 bases and 4 bases, with 12 bases remaining between them. CDR3 residues: CASSSRTDYNSPLHF. Here the CDR3 DNA reads TGTGCCAGCAGCTCCCGGACAGATTATAATTCACCCCTCCACTTT.

The J gene is TRBJ2-7, the V gene TRBV5-6; TRBD1 matches at 8 bases. CDR3 length equals 15 residues. V shed 4 bases, J shed 7 bases, and the junction held 13 bases outside the gene matches. Germline V CDR1 and CDR2: SGHDT, YYEEEE. CDR3 sequence reads: CASSPGQVKIWEQYF. CDR3 bases: TGTGCCAGCAGCCCGGGACAGGTGAAAATCTGGGAGCAGTACTTC.

The chain uses TRBV13 and TRBJ1-6; no firm D call. V lost 2 bases and J lost 5, with 1 base in between. The CDR3 has 12 amino acids. From germline, CDR1 is PRHDT and CDR2 FYEKMQ (reference sequence). DNA for the CDR3: TGTGCCAGCAGCTTAAATAATTCACCCCTCCACTTT. It specifies CASSLNNSPLHF.